Sequencing of this TCR beta chain was carried out in a study of long-term antiretroviral therapy in people with HIV. Germline lookup yields CDR1 GTSNPN and CDR2 SVGIG (reference sequence). Germline trimming cut 0 bases from V and 6 bases from J; bases unmatched to any gene: 4. The CDR3 spans 14 residues. Note on this clone: Its specificity is not known.

Study-level results: Transplant-donor-level diversity was not reached after ART, though diversity increased.

Runs used v3.0 of the immunoSEQ assay and were done at survey level. The table came from immunoSEQ multiplex PCR; TCRdb's copy has only in-frame clones and leaves some out. The data show under 20,000 clones, 91% seen once. This TCR came from a woman aged 40 to 50 with HIV. The chain links TRBV30 to TRBJ2-2, with 7 bases identical to TRBD2. This sample comprised unsorted PBMCs, obtained 0.6 years after starting antiretroviral therapy. The CDR3 spells CAWSVPAGAGELFF. Here the CDR3 DNA reads TGTGCCTGGAGTGTACCGGCGGGGGCCGGGGAGCTGTTTTTT.